The 15 T cell receptor beta chains below were found in one sample sequenced in a study of shared clonotypes between healthy human individuals. Only in-frame clones appear in the TCRdb table, and some are missing; sequencing was by immunoSEQ multiplex PCR. The sample includes more than 2 million clones, approximately 96% of them seen just once. The sequenced sample consisted of naive CD4+ T cells sorted from blood. Noted subset: CD45RA+ positively selected. The receptors come from a man aged 18 to 29 in good health.

The gene calls are TRBV6-1 and TRBJ2-3; weak D call: TRBD2 (6 bases). The V end was cut by 2 bases, the J end by 0 bases, with 15 bases between. This CDR3 is built from 17 residues. The germline V gene encodes CDR1 MNHNS and CDR2 SASEGT. CDR3 coding DNA: TGTGCCAGCAGTGAACAGGGACTCCTCCCCAGCACAGATACGCAGTATTTT. Translating it yields CASSEQGLLPSTDTQYF.

This clone turned up a few times. Distinct nucleotide sequences in the sample also encode this CDR3. This CDR3 is CASSLEGTEAFF. The DNA for the CDR3 is TGCGCCAGCAGCTTGGAGGGCACTGAAGCTTTCTTT. The J gene is TRBJ1-1, the V gene TRBV5-1; the D is unclear. The CDR3 totals 12 residues. Trimming shortened V by 0 bases and J by 4 bases, and 4 bases separated the two germline ends. CDR1 is SGHRS and CDR2 is YFSETQ in the germline V gene.

The rearrangement links TRBV4-2 to TRBJ2-7; 7 bases fit TRBD2. With V trimmed by 1 base and J by 3 bases, 9 bases remained unmatched. This CDR3 is 16 amino acids long. Germline CDR1 reads LGHNA; CDR2 reads YNFKEQ. CDR3 residues: CASSQASAGVFYEQYF. The CDR3 DNA reads TGTGCCAGCAGCCAAGCCTCGGCGGGAGTTTTCTACGAGCAGTACTTC.

A remark on this clone: Different DNA sequences within this sample yield the same CDR3. The chain has TRBV5-1 and TRBJ2-5, with 7 bases aligning to TRBD2. The CDR3 contains 14 residues. V trimming: 0 bases; J trimming: 3 bases; junction bases outside the gene matches: 2. CDR1 SGHRS and CDR2 YFSETQ come from the germline V gene. The DNA of the CDR3 is TGCGCCAGCAGCTTGGAGGGAGGGAAAGAGACCCAGTACTTC. Translation gives CASSLEGGKETQYF.

The chain combines TRBV5-6 with TRBJ1-2; 12 nucleotides match TRBD1. The CDR3 spans 15 residues. Trimming removed 4 bases from V and 8 bases from J; junction bases left unmatched: 9. Germline CDR1 reads SGHDT; CDR2 reads YYEEEE. CDR3 sequence (DNA): TGTGCCAGCAGCCATGCCCGGGACAGGGGGCTCGGCTACACCTTC. Translating it yields CASSHARDRGLGYTF. Variable domain in full (rest from reference TRBV5-6 and TRBJ1-2): DAGVTQSPTHLIKTRGQQVTLRCSPKSGHDTVSWYQQALGQGPQFIFQYYEEEERQRGNFPDRFSGHQFPNYSSELNVNALLLGDSALYLCASSHARDRGLGYTFGSGTRLTVV.

This chain links TRBV29-1 with TRBJ2-4; TRBD1 might be the D (6 bases). The CDR3 covers 12 residues. Germline V gives CDR1 SQVTM, CDR2 ANQGSEA. V lost 2 bases to trimming and J lost 4 bases, with 6 bases between them. The CDR3 protein is CSVEQGKNIQYF. The CDR3 coding sequence is TGCAGCGTTGAACAGGGGAAAAACATTCAGTACTTC.

The chain couples TRBV6-5 to TRBJ2-7; D is possibly TRBD2 (5 bases). CDR1 MNHEY and CDR2 SVGAGI come from the germline V gene. The CDR3 covers 13 residues. Trimming took 6 bases from V and 6 from J, leaving 15 bases between them. CDR3 in amino acids: CASRRALAGEQYF. The DNA of the CDR3 is TGTGCCAGCAGGCGGGCCCTGGCGGGCGAGCAGTACTTC.

V and J are TRBV20-1 and TRBJ1-1, with no clear D. Looked up from germline, CDR1 is DFQATT and CDR2 is SNEGSKA (reference sequence). The length of the CDR3 is 11 residues. Deletions cut 7 bases from V and 5 bases from J, with 11 bases between. CDR3 loop: CSVPDGTEAFF. CDR3 DNA sequence: TGCAGTGTCCCCGATGGGACTGAAGCTTTCTTT.

The chain carries TRBV7-8 and TRBJ2-7; possible D gene TRBD2, 5 bases. The V gene lost 1 base and the J gene lost 7 bases, with 8 bases spanning the gap. CDR3 length equals 12 residues. Per germline, CDR1 SGHVS and CDR2 FQNEAQ. CDR3 loop: CASSLGTGEQYF. In DNA, the CDR3 is TGTGCCAGCAGCTTAGGTACGGGAGAGCAGTACTTC.

The chain couples TRBV7-2 to TRBJ2-3, with 10 bases aligning to TRBD2. Looked up from germline, CDR1 is SGHTA and CDR2 is FQGNSA. V dropped 5 bases and J dropped 1; count of bases not matched to a gene: 9. This CDR3 comprises 17 residues. The CDR3 loop reads CASSPFGTSEGTDTQYF. CDR3 nucleotide sequence: TGTGCCAGCAGCCCGTTCGGGACTAGCGAGGGCACAGATACGCAGTATTTT. The full variable domain, rest sourced from reference TRBV7-2 and TRBJ2-3, is GAGVSQSPSNKVTEKGKDVELRCDPISGHTALYWYRQSLGQGLEFLIYFQGNSAPDKSGLPSDRFSAERTGGSVSTLTIQRTQQEDSAVYLCASSPFGTSEGTDTQYFGPGTRLTVL.

The gene calls are TRBV7-2 and TRBJ2-4; D perhaps matches TRBD1 (6 bases). Germline CDR1 reads SGHTA; CDR2 reads FQGNSA. V gave up 1 base and J gave up 0 bases, with 19 bases separating them. CDR3 length: 19 residues. Here the CDR3 DNA reads TGTGCCAGCAGCTTAGTGGGGGCGGAGGTGGTCGTAGCCAAAAACATTCAGTACTTC. Translating it yields CASSLVGAEVVVAKNIQYF.

This chain connects TRBV6-5 to TRBJ2-5; 7 nucleotides align to TRBD1. The J call may not be correct, given that the DNA end is closer to TRBJ2-7. The CDR3 sequence is 15 residues long. CDR1 is MNHEY, CDR2 SVGAGI, per germline. The CDR3 loop is CASSRYSDRTYEQYF. CDR3 DNA sequence: TGTGCCAGCAGTCGTTACTCGGACAGGACCTACGAGCAGTACTTC.

The CDR3 region has the DNA TGTGCCAGTAGTAGGGGGGGTGAGGATACGCAGTATTTT. Protein sequence: CASSRGGEDTQYF. The chain joins TRBV19 to TRBJ2-3, with 7 nucleotides matching TRBD2. Germline CDR1 is LNHDA and CDR2 is SQIVND (reference sequence). The CDR3 extends over 13 amino acids. The V gene end was trimmed by 4 bases and the J gene end by 6 bases; junction bases not matched to a gene: 4.

Concerning this clone: The same CDR3 arises from other DNA sequences in this sample as well. This sequence joins TRBV7-9 and TRBJ1-1; 11 bases are shared with TRBD1. CDR3 length equals 14 residues. In germline, CDR1 is SEHNR, CDR2 FQNEAQ (reference sequence). Trimming removed 5 bases from V and 3 bases from J; junction bases left unmatched: 2. Here the CDR3 reads CASSEGQGDTEAFF. The CDR3 nucleotides are TGTGCCAGCAGCGAGGGACAGGGGGACACTGAAGCTTTCTTT.

The chain has TRBV30 and TRBJ1-2; D is unresolved. Germline lookup yields CDR1 GTSNPN and CDR2 SVGIG (reference sequence). The CDR3 is 13 residues long. Between the trimmed V and J ends, which lost 8 bases and 3 bases, there was a span of 16 bases. The CDR3 sequence: CATRAEQYYGYTF. The CDR3 nucleotides read TGTGCCACCCGGGCAGAGCAATACTATGGCTACACCTTC.